This entry lists 27 T cell receptor beta chains sequenced from one sample in a study of T cell changes during pregnancy in multiple sclerosis. Clones were read by immunoSEQ multiplex PCR, and TCRdb kept only the in-frame ones, dropping some. The sample lists about 47,000 clones, roughly 89% occurring once. The material sequenced was peripheral blood, taken in the first trimester of pregnancy. The source of these receptors is a female donor with multiple sclerosis, enrolled in a pregnancy study.

The chain has TRBV9 and TRBJ1-2, with D uncertain. Per germline, CDR1 SGDLS and CDR2 YYNGEE. CDR3 length equals 15 residues. V was cut by 3 bases and J by 0 bases, with 12 bases left in between. The CDR3 DNA is TGTGCCAGCAGCGCCCTGGCGGAGACTAACTATGGCTACACCTTC. This codes for CASSALAETNYGYTF.

The rearrangement joins TRBV4-1 to TRBJ2-7; 7 bases are shared with TRBD1. Germline loops: CDR1 MGHRA, CDR2 YSYEKL. The CDR3 sequence is 14 residues long. The V gene end was trimmed by 4 bases and the J gene end by 6 bases; junction bases not matched to a gene: 9. CDR3 in amino acids: CASSRYRGLVEQYF. CDR3 sequence (DNA): TGCGCCAGCAGCCGGTACAGGGGTTTGGTCGAGCAGTACTTC.

This clone showed up just once. This chain links TRBV30 with TRBJ1-4; D might be TRBD1 (6 bases). The CDR3 consists of 16 residues. Germline V lookup: CDR1 GTSNPN, CDR2 SVGIG (reference sequence). V was shortened by 1 base and J by 2 bases, with 14 bases between the two germline ends. CDR3 residues: CAWSEGRGFTNEKLFF. The CDR3 bases are TGTGCCTGGAGTGAGGGCAGGGGATTTACTAATGAAAAACTGTTTTTT.

A single count supports this clone. The genes are TRBV18 and TRBJ1-1; the D is unclear. The CDR3 length is 14 residues. CDR1 is KGHSH and CDR2 is LQKENI in the germline V gene. V shed 5 bases and J shed 3 bases, with 13 bases lying between them. CDR3: CASSWGFGDTEAFF. CDR3 DNA sequence: TGTGCCAGCTCATGGGGTTTCGGGGACACTGAAGCTTTCTTT.

This clone was seen only once. The rearrangement links TRBV5-1 to TRBJ2-3; D not resolved. This CDR3 contains 16 residues. Germline V gene data show CDR1 as SGHRS and CDR2 as YFSETQ. Trimming shortened V by 0 bases and J by 2 bases, and 13 bases separated the two germline ends. In DNA, the CDR3 is TGCGCCAGCAGCTTGGCTATTACTTCCTTCACAGATACGCAGTATTTT. Translation: CASSLAITSFTDTQYF.

This clone has only a few counts. The rearrangement links TRBV6-5 to TRBJ2-3; D is perhaps TRBD2 (5 bases). Germline loops: CDR1 MNHEY, CDR2 SVGAGI. The V and J ends lost 6 bases and 2 bases respectively, with 12 bases between them. CDR3 length: 14 amino acids. In DNA, the CDR3 is TGTGCCAGCAGCGCTCCGGGGTACACAGATACGCAGTATTTT. Translating it yields CASSAPGYTDTQYF.

The V call is TRBV5-1, the J call TRBJ1-6; tentatively, D is TRBD1 (5 bases). V lost 0 bases and J lost 5, with 12 bases in between. The germline V gene has CDR1 SGHRS and CDR2 YFSETQ. The CDR3 contains 16 residues. CDR3 bases: TGCGCCAGCAGCTTGGGGCCAGGGTGGGATAATTCACCCCTCCACTTT. Its protein product is CASSLGPGWDNSPLHF. The variable domain in full, with the rest retrieved from reference TRBV5-1 and TRBJ1-6, is KAGVTQTPRYLIKTRGQQVTLSCSPISGHRSVSWYQQTPGQGLQFLFEYFSETQRNKGNFPGRFSGRQFSNSRSEMNVSTLELGDSALYLCASSLGPGWDNSPLHFGNGTRLTVT.

CDR3 sequence (DNA): TGTGCCAGCAGCTTAGCCGGTGAGCAGCCCCAGCATTTT. Amino acids: CASSLAGEQPQHF. The chain links TRBV11-2 to TRBJ1-5; D unclear. Germline assignment: CDR1 SGHAT and CDR2 FQNNGV. V was shortened by 1 base and J by 7 bases, with 8 bases between the two germline ends. The CDR3 loop spans 13 amino acids.

The chain joins TRBV7-8 to TRBJ1-2, with 12 bases lining up with TRBD1. After removal of 2 bases from V and 8 bases from J, the junction contained 9 bases not matched to a gene. CDR1 SGHVS and CDR2 FQNEAQ come from the germline V gene. This CDR3 is 16 amino acids long. CDR3 nucleotides: TGTGCCAGCAGCTTATCCCGGGACAGGGGGCGAGGGGGCTACACCTTC. Amino acids: CASSLSRDRGRGGYTF.

As for this clone: This same CDR3 is encoded by further DNA sequences in the sample. CDR3 coding DNA: TGCAGCGTCGGGACAGGCAACTATGGCTACACCTTC. It translates to CSVGTGNYGYTF. The V call is TRBV29-1, the J call TRBJ1-2; TRBD1 matches at 8 bases. From germline, CDR1 is SQVTM and CDR2 ANQGSEA. The CDR3 runs 12 residues. The V gene end was trimmed by 6 bases and the J gene end by 2 bases; junction bases not matched to a gene: 2.

The V gene is TRBV5-4, the J gene TRBJ2-5, with 9 bases that match TRBD1. CDR1 and CDR2 (germline): SGHNT, YYREEE (reference sequence). Trimming removed 4 bases from V and 2 bases from J; junction bases left unmatched: 3. CDR3 size: 14 residues. This CDR3 reads CASSIGTGQETQYF. The DNA for the CDR3 is TGTGCCAGCAGCATAGGGACAGGGCAAGAGACCCAGTACTTC.

The chain links TRBV6-5 to TRBJ2-1, with 11 positions matching TRBD1. The V gene's germline CDR1 is MNHEY and CDR2 SVGAGI. The V segment lost 2 bases and the J segment 6 bases; nucleotides outside the gene matches: 6. The CDR3 runs 16 residues. Here the CDR3 reads CASSYRAGTGGNEQFF. The CDR3, as DNA: TGTGCCAGCAGTTACCGAGCCGGGACAGGGGGCAATGAGCAGTTCTTC.

This clone showed up just once. The chain recombines TRBV6-5 with TRBJ1-1; no clear D. V shed 10 bases and J shed 3 bases, with 9 bases lying between them. From germline, CDR1 is MNHEY and CDR2 SVGAGI. The CDR3 has 11 amino acids. The CDR3 DNA is TGTGCCACCCTCCGTTACACTGAAGCTTTCTTT. This codes for CATLRYTEAFF.

This chain joins TRBV4-2 and TRBJ2-1, with TRBD2 as a possible D gene (7 bases). The V gene's germline CDR1 is LGHNA and CDR2 YNFKEQ. The V end was cut by 0 bases, the J end by 2 bases, with 11 bases between. This CDR3 is 16 amino acids long. CDR3 protein: CASSQDTRGPYNEQFF. In nucleotides, the CDR3 is TGTGCCAGCAGCCAAGATACGCGGGGGCCCTACAATGAGCAGTTCTTC.

The genes are TRBV5-1 and TRBJ1-1, with 10 bases aligning to TRBD1. V was pared by 4 bases and J by 4 bases, with 10 bases of the junction left unmatched. CDR3 size: 16 residues. Germline-derived CDR1 and CDR2 are SGHRS and YFSETQ. CDR3 nucleotide sequence: TGCGCCAGCAGCCAAGGACAGGGGGTGCGGAGCACTGAAGCTTTCTTT. Its protein is CASSQGQGVRSTEAFF.

The V call is TRBV28, the J call TRBJ1-2; D gene unclear. The length of the CDR3 is 12 residues. Per germline, CDR1 MDHEN and CDR2 SYDVKM. V lost 1 base, J lost 4 bases, and 4 bases lay in between. As DNA, the CDR3 is TGTGCCAGCAGTTTATCGGTCTATGGCTACACCTTC. Translation gives CASSLSVYGYTF.

This clone appeared a few times. The chain carries TRBV2 and TRBJ2-6; perhaps TRBD2 as D (6 bases). Germline CDR1 is SNHLY and CDR2 is FYNNEI. V was pared by 6 bases and J by 1 base, with 13 bases between. The CDR3 covers 16 residues. Here the CDR3 reads CASSQGLSSGANVLTF. CDR3 coding DNA: TGTGCCAGCAGCCAGGGACTGAGTTCTGGGGCCAACGTCCTGACTTTC.

The chain combines TRBV7-3 with TRBJ1-1; 7 nucleotides align to TRBD1. The V segment lost 0 bases and the J segment 0 bases; nucleotides outside the gene matches: 1. The CDR3 is made up of 15 amino acids. Germline CDR1 reads SGHTA; CDR2 reads FQGTGA. In DNA, the CDR3 is TGTGCCAGCAGCTTAACGACAGGGCTGAACACTGAAGCTTTCTTT. The encoded protein is CASSLTTGLNTEAFF. The complete variable domain, with remaining parts taken from reference TRBV7-3 and TRBJ1-1, reads GAGVSQTPSNKVTEKGKYVELRCDPISGHTALYWYRQSLGQGPEFLIYFQGTGAADDSGLPNDRFFAVRPEGSVSTLKIQRTERGDSAVYLCASSLTTGLNTEAFFGQGTRLTVV.

The V gene is TRBV7-2, the J gene TRBJ1-1, with D unresolved. The germline V gene has CDR1 SGHTA and CDR2 FQGNSA. This CDR3 has 15 amino acids. The V end lost 0 bases, the J end lost 5 bases, and 13 bases lay between the germline ends. The CDR3, as DNA: TGTGCCAGCAGCTTAGCGCGGTGGATGGCGACTGAAGCTTTCTTT. Translation: CASSLARWMATEAFF.

The rearrangement uses TRBV6-5 and TRBJ1-6; 9 positions match TRBD1. V lost 7 bases, J lost 8 bases, and 9 bases stayed unmatched. The CDR3 consists of 15 residues. Germline V gene sequence: CDR1 MNHEY, CDR2 SVGAGI. The CDR3 sequence is CASTKWDREDSPLHF. In DNA form, the CDR3 reads TGTGCCAGCACAAAATGGGACAGGGAAGATTCACCCCTCCACTTT.

The CDR3 region has the DNA TGCGCCAGCAGCTTACCCCGGGACAGGGGAGCGGGCACTGAAGCTTTCTTT. Its translation is CASSLPRDRGAGTEAFF. The V call is TRBV5-1, the J call TRBJ1-1; TRBD1 matches at 10 bases. This CDR3 contains 17 residues. Germline loops: CDR1 SGHRS, CDR2 YFSETQ. The ends lost 2 bases at V and 4 bases at J; junction bases unmatched: 11.

This chain joins TRBV30 and TRBJ2-2; 7 bases map to TRBD1. V trimming: 1 base; J trimming: 1 base; junction bases outside the gene matches: 6. In germline, CDR1 is GTSNPN, CDR2 SVGIG (reference sequence). The CDR3 spans 16 residues. The CDR3: CAWSAPYRGNTGELFF. The CDR3, as DNA: TGTGCCTGGAGTGCACCTTACAGGGGGAACACCGGGGAGCTGTTTTTT. The full variable domain, its missing parts supplied by reference TRBV30 and TRBJ2-2, is SQTIHQWPATLVQPVGSPLSLECTVEGTSNPNLYWYRQAAGRGLQLLFYSVGIGQISSEVPQNLSASRPQDRQFILSSKKLLLSDSGFYLCAWSAPYRGNTGELFFGEGSRLTVL.

The V call is TRBV19, the J call TRBJ2-7; 11 bases align to TRBD2. The CDR3 covers 15 residues. Trimming took 7 bases from V and 3 from J; bases not matched to a gene: 8. Germline CDR1 reads LNHDA; CDR2 reads SQIVND (reference sequence). CDR3 sequence reads: CASTTSGDSVYEQYF. In DNA, the CDR3 is TGTGCCAGTACGACTAGCGGGGATTCCGTCTACGAGCAGTACTTC.

This rearrangement joins TRBV4-1 to TRBJ2-3; 8 nucleotides align to TRBD2. The junction had 10 bases not matched to a gene; V was cut back by 1 base and J by 4 bases. CDR3 size: 17 residues. Germline CDR1 and CDR2: MGHRA and YSYEKL. The CDR3 sequence: CASSQAGLALRADTQYF. CDR3 coding DNA: TGCGCCAGCAGCCAAGCCGGACTAGCCTTAAGAGCAGATACGCAGTATTTT.

This clone has just a few counts. This sequence joins TRBV4-1 and TRBJ1-6; TRBD1 matches at 8 bases. CDR1 MGHRA and CDR2 YSYEKL come from the germline V gene. CDR3 size: 15 residues. V lost 4 bases and J lost 6; bases outside the gene matches: 5. CDR3 loop: CASSRPDRANSPLHF. The DNA of the CDR3 is TGCGCCAGCAGCCGCCCGGACAGGGCTAATTCACCCCTCCACTTT.

This chain connects TRBV5-1 to TRBJ1-4; D is undetermined. The germline CDR1 and CDR2 sequences are SGHRS and YFSETQ. Between the trimmed V and J ends, which lost 0 bases and 0 bases, there was a span of 6 bases. This CDR3 is built from 15 residues. The CDR3 here is CASSLGAATNEKLFF. The CDR3 DNA reads TGCGCCAGCAGCTTGGGGGCCGCAACTAATGAAAAACTGTTTTTT.

The chain combines TRBV4-3 with TRBJ2-5; D might be TRBD1 (5 bases). Germline lookup yields CDR1 LGHNA and CDR2 YSLEER. V lost 1 base to trimming and J lost 5 bases, with 11 bases between them. The CDR3 is 14 residues long. In DNA form, the CDR3 reads TGCGCCAGCAGCCAAGCGGTGGGGCTGGAGACCCAGTACTTC. It encodes CASSQAVGLETQYF.